The 21 T cell receptor beta chains reported below all come from one sample, sequenced in a study of cytomegalovirus exposure and HLA in healthy donors. Primers included in the PCR were 60 Vbeta and 13 Jbeta primers. The assay was immunoSEQ multiplex PCR, and TCRdb's table has in-frame clones only and misses some. The data show under 120,000 clones, 70% to 80% seen once. What was sequenced was PBMCs. The source is a man aged 50 or older in good health and CMV-seropositive.

This clone was seen more than once but under ten times. The chain couples TRBV4-1 to TRBJ2-3, with D unresolved. Germline CDR1 and CDR2: MGHRA and YSYEKL. V lost 5 bases and J 2 bases, leaving 14 bases between the germline ends. The CDR3 sequence is 15 residues long. CDR3 in amino acids: CASSRALSDTDTQYF. CDR3 coding DNA: TGCGCCAGCAGCAGAGCTTTAAGTGACACAGATACGCAGTATTTT.

Regarding this clone: Other DNA sequences within the sample encode an identical CDR3. CDR3 sequence reads: CASSIEGATYNEQFF. The CDR3 nucleotides are TGTGCCAGTAGTATAGAGGGGGCCACCTACAATGAGCAGTTCTTC. V gene TRBV19 combines with J gene TRBJ2-1; the D gene is possibly TRBD1 (6 bases). Trimming stripped 0 bases from V and 2 bases from J, with 8 bases between. The CDR3 contains 15 residues. Germline V gene data show CDR1 as LNHDA and CDR2 as SQIVND (reference sequence). The entire variable domain, with the rest obtained from reference TRBV19 and TRBJ2-1, is as follows: DGGITQSPKYLFRKEGQNVTLSCEQNLNHDAMYWYRQDPGQGLRLIYYSQIVNDFQKGDIAEGYSVSREKKESFPLTVTSAQKNPTAFYLCASSIEGATYNEQFFGPGTRLTVL.

The J gene is TRBJ2-7, the V gene TRBV7-3; D perhaps matches TRBD2 (6 bases). V was pared by 5 bases and J by 4 bases, with 15 bases between. This CDR3 spans 14 amino acids. CDR1 and CDR2 (germline): SGHTA, FQGTGA. CDR3 amino acids: CASSLPGSEYEQYF. The CDR3, as DNA: TGTGCCAGCAGCCTCCCCGGGAGCGAATACGAGCAGTACTTC.

The genes are TRBV5-6 and TRBJ1-1; D remains unclear. Germline CDR1 reads SGHDT; CDR2 reads YYEEEE. The CDR3 length is 17 residues. Trimming stripped 0 bases from V and 0 bases from J, with 15 bases between. CDR3 bases: TGTGCCAGCAGCTTGGCGGGGTGGGCCAAATTGAACACTGAAGCTTTCTTT. Translating gives CASSLAGWAKLNTEAFF.

For this clone: Since the CDR3 does not end with the conserved phenylalanine or tryptophan, this likely comes from a read error. The chain is built from TRBV2 and TRBJ2-7, with D possibly matching TRBD2 (6 bases). V shed 8 bases and J shed 4 bases, with 12 bases lying between them. Germline V gives CDR1 SNHLY, CDR2 FYNNEI. The CDR3 is 12 amino acids. The DNA for the CDR3 is TGTGCCAGCCACGGGACTCTATACGAGCAGTACCTC. It encodes CASHGTLYEQYL.

The V gene is TRBV6-1, the J gene TRBJ1-1, with unresolved D. Looked up from germline, CDR1 is MNHNS and CDR2 is SASEGT. Trimming shortened V by 6 bases and J by 11 bases, and 10 bases separated the two germline ends. This CDR3 has 10 amino acids. Here the CDR3 reads CASREERAFF. The CDR3 DNA is TGTGCCAGCAGGGAGGAAAGGGCTTTCTTT.

Comments on this clone: Other DNA sequences in the same sample also yield this CDR3. The chain joins TRBV6-5 to TRBJ2-5; 7 bases map to TRBD2. V dropped 6 bases and J dropped 4; count of bases not matched to a gene: 5. Germline V gene data show CDR1 as MNHEY and CDR2 as SVGAGI. There are 13 residues in the CDR3. The CDR3, as DNA: TGTGCCAGCAGACGGGGGGTTGGAGAGACCCAGTACTTC. Its translation is CASRRGVGETQYF.

The chain links TRBV6-5 to TRBJ2-7; maybe TRBD1 (6 bases). Deletions cut 5 bases from V and 9 bases from J, with 14 bases between. Germline V gene data show CDR1 as MNHEY and CDR2 as SVGAGI. This CDR3 has 12 amino acids. The CDR3 spells CASSNHRVAQYF. CDR3 coding DNA: TGTGCCAGCAGTAATCACAGGGTTGCGCAGTACTTC.

This clone was picked up a small number of times. This sample also contains other DNA sequences that code for the same CDR3. The chain combines TRBV2 with TRBJ1-3; D is ambiguous. Per germline, CDR1 SNHLY and CDR2 FYNNEI. The length of the CDR3 is 14 residues. The V end lost 6 bases, the J end lost 0 bases, and 9 bases lay between the germline ends. The CDR3 coding sequence is TGTGCCAGCAGGCCCGGGAGCTCTGGAAACACCATATATTTT. As protein: CASRPGSSGNTIYF.

The chain has TRBV5-4 and TRBJ2-5; D perhaps matches TRBD2 (5 bases). The V gene's germline CDR1 is SGHNT and CDR2 YYREEE (reference sequence). The CDR3 sequence is 15 residues long. Trimming took 0 bases from V and 3 from J, leaving 12 bases between them. The CDR3 nucleotides are TGTGCCAGCAGCTTGGGGTCGGGGTTAAAAGAGACCCAGTACTTC. Its protein product is CASSLGSGLKETQYF.

Only one count was recorded for this clone. The chain links TRBV7-9 to TRBJ2-3; weak D call: TRBD1 (5 bases). Trimming removed 2 bases from V and 0 bases from J, with 12 bases in between. Looked up from germline, CDR1 is SEHNR and CDR2 is FQNEAQ (reference sequence). The CDR3 loop spans 16 amino acids. In DNA form, the CDR3 reads TGTGCCAGCAGCTTAAGGGGCGGTACTAGCACAGATACGCAGTATTTT. It specifies CASSLRGGTSTDTQYF.

The V and J genes are TRBV11-2 and TRBJ2-1, with D tentatively TRBD2 (5 bases). The V end lost 1 base, the J end lost 6 bases, and 16 bases lay between the germline ends. The germline CDR1 and CDR2 sequences are SGHAT and FQNNGV. The CDR3 sequence is 16 residues long. The DNA for the CDR3 is TGTGCCAGCAGCTTAGGTGACTACAGACCCGGCAATGAGCAGTTCTTC. It yields the protein CASSLGDYRPGNEQFF.

This chain uses TRBV7-8 with TRBJ1-2; 9 bases are shared with TRBD1. The J segment lost 4 bases and the V segment lost 1 base, leaving 4 bases of the junction unmatched. CDR3 length: 15 amino acids. Germline V gene lookup returns CDR1 SGHVS and CDR2 FQNEAQ. The CDR3 region has the DNA TGTGCCAGCAGCTTAGTTAGACAGGGGGGCTATGGCTACACCTTC. It encodes CASSLVRQGGYGYTF.

This chain uses TRBV2 with TRBJ2-1; 9 positions agree with TRBD1. The length of the CDR3 is 16 residues. V lost 2 bases and J lost 8; bases outside the gene matches: 10. Germline loops: CDR1 SNHLY, CDR2 FYNNEI. CDR3 sequence: CASSETGGRWKDEQFF. The CDR3 DNA sequence: TGTGCCAGCAGTGAAACAGGGGGCCGGTGGAAGGATGAGCAGTTCTTC.

This chain links TRBV2 with TRBJ2-3, with TRBD2 identical over 8 bases. CDR1 and CDR2 from the germline V gene are SNHLY and FYNNEI. J gave up 3 bases and V 8 bases, and 13 bases lay outside the gene matches. The CDR3 spans 16 residues. The CDR3 protein is CASEREPGVYTDTQYF. The CDR3 bases are TGTGCCAGCGAGCGGGAGCCAGGGGTTTATACAGATACGCAGTATTTT.

This chain links TRBV7-8 with TRBJ1-2; D is ambiguous. The germline CDR1 and CDR2 sequences are SGHVS and FQNEAQ. Trimming took off 1 base at V and 3 bases at J, with 9 bases between the two ends. CDR3 size: 14 residues. The CDR3 DNA reads TGTGCCAGCAGCTTAGGGGTACGGGACTATGGCTACACCTTC. This codes for CASSLGVRDYGYTF.

The chain has TRBV5-1 and TRBJ2-3; D is possibly TRBD2 (5 bases). There are 14 residues in the CDR3. V was pared by 1 base and J by 2 bases, with 8 bases between. Germline loops: CDR1 SGHRS, CDR2 YFSETQ. Here the CDR3 DNA reads TGCGCCAGCAGCTTGACTAGACCCACAGATACGCAGTATTTT. Translated, it gives CASSLTRPTDTQYF.

A single count supports this clone. The chain couples TRBV10-1 to TRBJ2-7; 8 nucleotides agree with TRBD2. This CDR3 region has 16 residues. The junction had 6 bases not matched to a gene; V was cut back by 0 bases and J by 2 bases. Germline V lookup: CDR1 WNHNN, CDR2 SYGVQD (reference sequence). CDR3: CASSESDQRETYEQYF. CDR3 DNA sequence: TGCGCCAGCAGTGAGTCTGATCAGCGGGAGACCTACGAGCAGTACTTC.

This clone showed up just a few times. The chain employs TRBV7-2 and TRBJ2-7; perhaps TRBD2 as D (6 bases). The CDR3 length is 12 residues. The V gene's germline CDR1 is SGHTA and CDR2 FQGNSA. Trimming stripped 5 bases from V and 3 bases from J, with 8 bases between. DNA of the CDR3: TGTGCCAGCAGCCCAGCGGGCTACGAGCAGTACTTC. Translated, it gives CASSPAGYEQYF.

This chain uses TRBV2 with TRBJ2-1; the D is unclear. The CDR3 is made up of 14 amino acids. Germline V lookup: CDR1 SNHLY, CDR2 FYNNEI. The ends were cut back, 5 bases at V and 4 bases at J, with 12 bases in the middle. Here the CDR3 reads CASSYMKSYNEQFF. DNA for the CDR3: TGTGCCAGCAGTTACATGAAGTCGTACAATGAGCAGTTCTTC. Combining the CDR3 with reference TRBV2 and TRBJ2-1 gives the whole variable domain EPEVTQTPSHQVTQMGQEVILRCVPISNHLYFYWYRQILGQKVEFLVSFYNNEISEKSEIFDDQFSVERPDGSNFTLKIRSTKLEDSAMYFCASSYMKSYNEQFFGPGTRLTVL.

The genes are TRBV27 and TRBJ2-3, with D tentatively TRBD2 (6 bases). Per germline, CDR1 MNHEY and CDR2 SMNVEV (reference sequence). The CDR3 extends over 18 amino acids. Trimming cost V 1 base and J 0 bases, with 17 bases left between them. CDR3 protein: CASSLFFGSGSSTDTQYF. CDR3 bases: TGTGCCAGCAGTTTATTCTTCGGAAGCGGGTCTAGCACAGATACGCAGTATTTT.